The 20 T cell receptor beta chains reported below all come from one sample, sequenced in a study of blood T cell repertoires in COVID-19. The method was immunoSEQ multiplex PCR; TCRdb's version includes in-frame clones alone and lacks a portion of them. Of around 64,000 clones in the sample, roughly 85% were seen once. The sequenced sample consisted of peripheral blood. Source of these receptors: a man in his 60s with acute or convalescent COVID-19.

As to this clone: The same CDR3 arises from other DNA sequences in this sample as well. The chain's CDR3 is CASSLDRGNEQFF. The CDR3 region has the DNA TGTGCCAGCAGCCTCGACAGGGGGAATGAGCAGTTCTTC. The rearrangement links TRBV11-2 to TRBJ2-1, with 9 positions matching TRBD1. The CDR3 length is 13 residues. Germline CDR1 SGHAT, CDR2 FQNNGV. Trimming at V came to 5 bases and at J to 7 bases, leaving 3 bases not matched to a gene.

The rearrangement uses TRBV18 and TRBJ1-2; 8 bases fit TRBD1. J gave up 7 bases and V 5 bases, and 6 bases lay outside the gene matches. Germline V gives CDR1 KGHSH, CDR2 LQKENI. There are 13 residues in the CDR3. The CDR3 DNA reads as TGTGCCAGCTCAACTGGGACAGGCTCTGGCTACACCTTC. This codes for CASSTGTGSGYTF.

J is TRBJ1-2 and V is TRBV30; the match to TRBD1 covers 7 bases. The CDR3 loop spans 15 amino acids. Germline V CDR1 and CDR2: GTSNPN, SVGIG (reference sequence). Losses at the gene ends were 4 bases for V and 5 bases for J; bases not matched to a gene: 13. The CDR3 DNA is TGTGCCTGGAACCCCGAAGGGGGCGGGTGGTATGGCTACACCTTC. Its protein is CAWNPEGGGWYGYTF.

CDR3 loop: CSVVPDRGQETQYF. CDR3 coding DNA: TGCAGCGTTGTTCCGGACAGGGGACAAGAGACCCAGTACTTC. This chain joins TRBV29-1 and TRBJ2-5; TRBD1 agrees at 9 bases. J gave up 2 bases and V 4 bases, and 5 bases lay outside the gene matches. Germline V gene lookup returns CDR1 SQVTM and CDR2 ANQGSEA. The CDR3 spans 14 residues.

The rearrangement joins TRBV4-1 to TRBJ1-1; perhaps TRBD1 as D (6 bases). This CDR3 is 17 amino acids long. Germline CDR1 reads MGHRA; CDR2 reads YSYEKL. Deletions cut 1 base from V and 6 bases from J, with 21 bases between. The CDR3 loop reads CASSQGIRGGSMAEAFF. In nucleotides, the CDR3 is TGCGCCAGCAGCCAAGGGATCCGAGGGGGAAGTATGGCTGAAGCTTTCTTT.

V gene TRBV2 combines with J gene TRBJ1-1; perhaps TRBD1 as D (6 bases). Between the trimmed V and J ends, which lost 5 bases and 1 base, there was a span of 8 bases. The germline V gene encodes CDR1 SNHLY and CDR2 FYNNEI. The CDR3 covers 13 residues. CDR3 sequence (DNA): TGTGCCAGCAGTCAACAGGGGAACACTGAAGCTTTCTTT. Translating it yields CASSQQGNTEAFF.

The chain couples TRBV12-3 or TRBV12-4 to TRBJ2-1; 7 bases fit TRBD2. The CDR3 has 13 residues. The J segment lost 9 bases and the V segment lost 1 base, leaving 3 bases of the junction unmatched. In DNA, the CDR3 is TGTGCCAGCAGTTTAGGACTAGCTGGTGAGCAGTTCTTC. It is translated as CASSLGLAGEQFF.

The rearrangement uses TRBV14 and TRBJ1-2; no clear D gene. This CDR3 contains 17 residues. From germline, CDR1 is SGHDN and CDR2 FVKESK. V lost 2 bases, J lost 4 bases, and 20 bases lay in between. CDR3 sequence: CASSQRMESRGVYGYTF. The CDR3 coding sequence is TGTGCCAGCAGCCAAAGAATGGAGAGTCGAGGCGTCTATGGCTACACCTTC.

This clone was detected only once. The chain couples TRBV5-6 to TRBJ1-6, with 7 bases matching TRBD1. CDR1 and CDR2 (germline): SGHDT, YYEEEE. V lost 2 bases to trimming and J lost 7 bases; unmatched junction nucleotides: 6. The CDR3 contains 15 residues. DNA for the CDR3: TGTGCCAGCAGCTTTACGACAGGGACGAATTCACCCCTCCACTTT. Translating gives CASSFTTGTNSPLHF.

The gene calls are TRBV5-1 and TRBJ2-7; 7 nucleotides agree with TRBD1. Germline V CDR1 and CDR2: SGHRS, YFSETQ. With V trimmed by 0 bases and J by 6 bases, 3 bases remained unmatched. The CDR3 is made up of 13 amino acids. This CDR3 is CASSLDSGGEQYF. The CDR3 bases are TGCGCCAGCAGCTTGGATTCAGGGGGCGAGCAGTACTTC.

There are a few counts of this clone. The V and J genes are TRBV19 and TRBJ2-3, with D possibly being TRBD1 (5 bases). Trimming removed 5 bases from V and 0 bases from J, with 9 bases in between. The CDR3 length is 14 residues. The germline V gene has CDR1 LNHDA and CDR2 SQIVND (reference sequence). The CDR3 sequence: CASSSTDSTDTQYF. CDR3 nucleotides: TGTGCCAGTAGTTCGACAGATAGCACAGATACGCAGTATTTT.

For this clone: The sample contains more than one DNA sequence encoding this CDR3. V is TRBV19 and J is TRBJ1-2; D not resolved. Germline-derived CDR1 and CDR2 are LNHDA and SQIVND (reference sequence). The CDR3 length is 13 residues. V shed 3 bases and J shed 4 bases, with 9 bases lying between them. CDR3 bases: TGTGCCAGTAGTATTCCGGGGAGCTATGGCTACACCTTC. It yields the protein CASSIPGSYGYTF.

The rearrangement joins TRBV15 to TRBJ1-1; weak D call: TRBD1 (5 bases). Trimming stripped 0 bases from V and 5 bases from J, with 22 bases between. The CDR3 has 18 amino acids. Germline CDR1 is LNHNV and CDR2 is YYDKDF (reference sequence). This CDR3 reads CATSRERRQQGMRTEAFF. CDR3 in DNA: TGTGCCACCAGCAGAGAGCGTCGACAGCAGGGAATGAGGACTGAAGCTTTCTTT.

The rearrangement joins TRBV21-1 to TRBJ2-7; the D call of TRBD1 is as the table states it, not checked on the DNA. TRBV21-1 is deemed a pseudogene. The CDR3 length is 15 residues. DNA for the CDR3: TGTGCCAGCAGCAAAGCCGGCAGGGGTGACCACGAGCAGTACTTC. The encoded protein is CASSKAGRGDHEQYF.

CDR3 DNA sequence: TGTGCCAGCAGTTCGCAGTCCCCTAGCACAGATACGCAGTATTTT. Translation: CASSSQSPSTDTQYF. The chain recombines TRBV27 with TRBJ2-3; D remains unclear. The CDR3 is made up of 15 amino acids. Germline assignment: CDR1 MNHEY and CDR2 SMNVEV (reference sequence). Trimming took 4 bases from V and 0 from J, leaving 11 bases between them.

This chain joins TRBV30 and TRBJ2-3; 11 bases match TRBD2. The V and J ends lost 5 bases and 4 bases, in that order; junction bases with no gene match: 23. The CDR3 loop spans 20 amino acids. Germline V gives CDR1 GTSNPN, CDR2 SVGIG (reference sequence). CDR3 sequence: CAWALMGVAGGPGSADTQYF. The DNA of the CDR3 is TGTGCCTGGGCCCTCATGGGGGTAGCGGGAGGGCCTGGGTCCGCAGATACGCAGTATTTT.

The genes are TRBV11-3 and TRBJ2-5; TRBD2 might be the D (6 bases). The CDR3 runs to 12 residues. V was clipped by 4 bases and J by 5 bases, with 8 bases between them. CDR1 and CDR2 from the germline V gene are SGHNT and YENEEA. The CDR3 here is CASSYGGETQYF. The CDR3 DNA is TGTGCCAGCAGCTATGGAGGGGAGACCCAGTACTTC.

The V gene is TRBV6-2 or TRBV6-3, the J gene TRBJ1-2; D call uncertain. The germline gives CDR1 MNHEY, CDR2 SVGEGT. The CDR3 spans 16 residues. Trimming cost V 2 bases and J 2 bases, with 15 bases left between them. CDR3 residues: CASSYGEGSLNYGYTF. The DNA of the CDR3 is TGTGCCAGCAGTTACGGAGAGGGATCCCTAAACTATGGCTACACCTTC.

This rearrangement joins TRBV11-2 to TRBJ2-7; D unclear. Germline loops: CDR1 SGHAT, CDR2 FQNNGV. V lost 6 bases and J lost 7, with 16 bases in between. CDR3 size: 13 residues. DNA for the CDR3: TGTGCCAGCAGACCTCTACCTGGGCAGGAGCAGTACTTC. This encodes CASRPLPGQEQYF.

The chain carries TRBV5-4 and TRBJ2-6; possibly TRBD1 for D (7 bases). The CDR3 runs 16 residues. V was shortened by 6 bases and J by 4 bases, with 17 bases between the two germline ends. Germline CDR1 is SGHNT and CDR2 is YYREEE (reference sequence). The CDR3 coding sequence is TGTGCCAGCACCGGAGGGGGCAGCGGCGGGGCCAACGTCCTGACTTTC. It specifies CASTGGGSGGANVLTF.